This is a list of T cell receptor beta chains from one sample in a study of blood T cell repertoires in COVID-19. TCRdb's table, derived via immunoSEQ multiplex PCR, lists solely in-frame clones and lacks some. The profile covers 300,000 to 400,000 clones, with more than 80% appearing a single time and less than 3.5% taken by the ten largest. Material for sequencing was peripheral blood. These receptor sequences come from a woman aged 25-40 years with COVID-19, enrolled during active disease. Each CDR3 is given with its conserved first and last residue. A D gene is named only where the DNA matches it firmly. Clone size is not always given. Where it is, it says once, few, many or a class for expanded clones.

CASSLGPVARNEQFF | TGTGCCAGCAGCTTAGGTCCGGTAGCGAGGAATGAGCAGTTCTTC | TRBJ2-1 | . | TRBV13 | .
CASSRAGTGYEQFF | TGTGCCAGCAGTAGGGCGGGGACAGGGTATGAGCAGTTCTTC | TRBJ2-1 | TRBD1 | TRBV6-2/TRBV6-3 | .
CASSEVNGYSPLHF | TGTGCCAGCAGTGAGGTAAACGGGTACTCACCCCTCCACTTT | TRBJ1-6 | . | TRBV6-1 | .
CASSGTGGDEKLFF | TGTGCCAGCAGCGGGACAGGGGGGGATGAAAAACTGTTTTTT | TRBJ1-4 | TRBD1 | TRBV9 | .
CASSSPVSPLHF | TGTGCCAGCAGCTCCCCGGTTTCACCCCTCCACTTT | TRBJ1-6 | . | TRBV27 | .
CAISDGSDRPSTDTQYF | TGTGCCATCAGTGATGGGTCGGACAGGCCCTCCACAGATACGCAGTATTTT | TRBJ2-3 | TRBD1 | TRBV10-3 | once
CASSTGTSVRGNEQFF | TGTGCCAGCAGCACCGGGACTAGCGTTAGGGGGAATGAGCAGTTCTTC | TRBJ2-1 | TRBD2 | TRBV11-2 | once
CASNLLGLADTYEQYF | TGTGCCAGCAACCTCCTGGGACTAGCGGACACCTACGAGCAGTACTTC | TRBJ2-7 | TRBD2 | TRBV2 | .
CAISEGGQAPYEQYF | TGTGCCATCAGTGAGGGTGGACAGGCCCCCTACGAGCAGTACTTC | TRBJ2-7 | TRBD1 | TRBV10-3 | .
CASSSSYRGRAYNEQFF | TGTGCCAGCAGCTCCTCCTACCGCGGGAGGGCTTACAATGAGCAGTTCTTC | TRBJ2-1 | TRBD2 | TRBV9 | .
CASSQVGGTSGHTYNEQFF | TGTGCCAGCAGCCAAGTTGGTGGGACTAGCGGACATACCTACAATGAGCAGTTCTTC | TRBJ2-1 | TRBD2 | TRBV3-1/TRBV3-2 | .
CASSVPLAGGTDTQYF | TGTGCCAGCAGCGTCCCACTAGCGGGAGGCACAGATACGCAGTATTTT | TRBJ2-3 | TRBD2 | TRBV9 | .
CASSHPPDRIF | TGTGCCAGCAGCCACCCCCCGGACAGAATTTTT | TRBJ1-1 | . | TRBV6-5 | .
CASSPQGGFRQPQHF | TGTGCCAGCAGCCCCCAGGGAGGGTTTCGTCAGCCCCAGCATTTT | TRBJ1-5 | . | TRBV6-5 | .
CASTVGGSNEQFF | TGTGCCAGCACAGTTGGAGGGTCCAATGAGCAGTTCTTC | TRBJ2-1 | . | TRBV3-1/TRBV3-2 | .
CATSADRGLGYGYTF | TGTGCCACCAGCGCAGACAGGGGGCTCGGCTATGGCTACACCTTC | TRBJ1-2 | TRBD1 | TRBV15 | once
CASTGDRGSAGYTF | TGTGCCAGCACCGGCGACAGGGGGTCAGCGGGCTACACCTTC | TRBJ1-2 | TRBD1 | TRBV28 | .
CASSMVGGIKGEQYF | TGTGCCAGTAGTATGGTAGGCGGGATCAAGGGAGAGCAGTACTTC | TRBJ2-7 | . | TRBV19 | .